The 16 T cell receptor beta chains reported below all come from one sample, sequenced in a study of blood T cell repertoires in COVID-19. Measured with immunoSEQ multiplex PCR; TCRdb has only the in-frame clones, and not every one. This table has about 200,000 clones, roughly nine tenths appearing once. Sequenced material: peripheral blood. These receptor sequences come from a woman between 65 and 79 years old with acute or convalescent COVID-19.

The V call is TRBV4-3, the J call TRBJ1-4; 8 bases line up with TRBD1. The CDR3 loop spans 16 amino acids. Germline V lookup: CDR1 LGHNA, CDR2 YSLEER. The junction had 7 bases not matched to a gene; V was cut back by 4 bases and J by 3 bases. The CDR3 loop is CASSPTGEVANEKLFF. The CDR3 coding sequence is TGCGCCAGCAGCCCGACAGGGGAAGTAGCTAATGAAAAACTGTTTTTT.

This clone was detected once. The V gene is TRBV20-1, the J gene TRBJ2-3, with D possibly TRBD2 on 6 matching bases. Germline assignment: CDR1 DFQATT and CDR2 SNEGSKA (reference sequence). CDR3 length equals 14 residues. V was clipped by 3 bases and J by 1 base, with 11 bases between them. CDR3 region: CSASPAGGTDTQYF. In DNA, the CDR3 is TGCAGTGCTAGTCCAGCGGGCGGCACAGATACGCAGTATTTT.

The chain links TRBV10-1 to TRBJ1-4; 10 bases line up with TRBD1. The CDR3 length is 14 residues. Germline V gene lookup returns CDR1 WNHNN and CDR2 SYGVQD (reference sequence). V gave up 7 bases and J gave up 6 bases; unmatched junction bases: 5. The CDR3 sequence is CASIRQGADEKLFF. The DNA of the CDR3 is TGCGCCAGCATTAGACAGGGGGCGGATGAAAAACTGTTTTTT.

The rearrangement joins TRBV13 to TRBJ1-1, with D perhaps matching TRBD1 (5 bases). The germline CDR1 and CDR2 sequences are PRHDT and FYEKMQ (reference sequence). The CDR3 runs to 13 residues. V dropped 0 bases and J dropped 12 bases, with 14 bases sitting between them. This chain's CDR3 is CASSLGTRGWTFF. In DNA, the CDR3 is TGTGCCAGCAGCTTAGGTACAAGGGGTTGGACTTTCTTT.

This chain joins TRBV11-3 and TRBJ2-3; D call uncertain. V shed 5 bases and J shed 0 bases, with 3 bases lying between them. The CDR3 totals 12 residues. Germline lookup yields CDR1 SGHNT and CDR2 YENEEA. CDR3 loop: CASSLSTDTQYF. For the CDR3, the DNA is TGTGCCAGCAGCCTCAGCACAGATACGCAGTATTTT.

The chain couples TRBV18 to TRBJ2-7; TRBD1 matches 10 bases. Germline loops: CDR1 KGHSH, CDR2 LQKENI. The CDR3 runs to 15 residues. J was trimmed by 5 bases and V by 4 bases; bases with no gene match: 8. The chain's CDR3 is CASSRTGTGDHEQYF. The CDR3 DNA reads as TGTGCCAGCTCACGGACCGGGACAGGGGACCACGAGCAGTACTTC.

V gene TRBV6-2 or TRBV6-3 combines with J gene TRBJ2-1, with 8 positions matching TRBD2. Looked up from germline, CDR1 is MNHEY and CDR2 is SVGEGT. The junction had 7 bases not matched to a gene; V was cut back by 6 bases and J by 3 bases. This CDR3 comprises 15 residues. The CDR3 coding sequence is TGTGCCAGCAGCCACGGGGGGGCCTTCTACAATGAGCAGTTCTTC. Translated: CASSHGGAFYNEQFF.

This chain uses TRBV18 with TRBJ1-5; D unresolved. V was cut by 4 bases and J by 4 bases, with 14 bases left in between. This CDR3 spans 15 amino acids. From germline, CDR1 is KGHSH and CDR2 LQKENI. The CDR3 bases are TGTGCCAGCTCACTTGCGAGGGTGGCGAATCAGCCCCAGCATTTT. Translation gives CASSLARVANQPQHF.

This chain links TRBV19 with TRBJ1-2; 8 bases map to TRBD1. Germline CDR1 reads LNHDA; CDR2 reads SQIVND (reference sequence). V dropped 5 bases and J dropped 4; count of bases not matched to a gene: 6. This CDR3 has 14 residues. CDR3 sequence reads: CASSDRGSIYGYTF. CDR3 nucleotide sequence: TGTGCCAGTAGTGACAGGGGCTCGATCTATGGCTACACCTTC.

This rearrangement joins TRBV9 to TRBJ2-2; D perhaps matches TRBD1 (5 bases). V was pared by 4 bases and J by 4 bases, with 11 bases between. Germline lookup yields CDR1 SGDLS and CDR2 YYNGEE. The CDR3 sequence is 14 residues long. CDR3 coding DNA: TGTGCCAGCAGCAAACGACAGTTCACCGGGGAGCTGTTTTTT. This translates into CASSKRQFTGELFF.

This rearrangement joins TRBV9 to TRBJ1-6, with D uncertain. Germline CDR1 SGDLS, CDR2 YYNGEE. The ends were cut back, 6 bases at V and 14 bases at J, with 18 bases in the middle. This CDR3 is 13 amino acids long. The CDR3 region is CASTPSHSGTLHF. CDR3 coding DNA: TGTGCCAGCACGCCATCCCATTCCGGTACCCTCCACTTT.

The chain uses TRBV7-6 and TRBJ2-5, with TRBD1 matching over 10 bases. Germline CDR1 SGHVS, CDR2 FNYEAQ. V dropped 1 base and J dropped 5; count of bases not matched to a gene: 7. The CDR3 covers 16 residues. Written as DNA, the CDR3 is TGTGCCAGCAGCTTAGGACCGACAGGGGGCGTTGAGACCCAGTACTTC. Its protein is CASSLGPTGGVETQYF.

This clone was found once. The rearrangement links TRBV19 to TRBJ1-5, with D tentatively TRBD1 (6 bases). V dropped 7 bases and J dropped 0 bases, with 13 bases sitting between them. The CDR3 contains 15 residues. Germline CDR1 reads LNHDA; CDR2 reads SQIVND (reference sequence). The CDR3 coding sequence is TGTGCCAGTACTAAGAGGGGGAATAGCAATCAGCCCCAGCATTTT. Its translation: CASTKRGNSNQPQHF.

The rearrangement joins TRBV2 to TRBJ2-3, with a weak D call TRBD2 (6 bases). V lost 1 base to trimming and J lost 4 bases, with 6 bases between them. The CDR3 covers 13 residues. Germline values: CDR1 SNHLY, CDR2 FYNNEI. CDR3 residues: CASSEERADTQYF. CDR3 coding DNA: TGTGCCAGCAGTGAAGAGCGGGCAGATACGCAGTATTTT.

CDR3 residues: CASSTSTATGTDTQYF. The CDR3 region has the DNA TGTGCCAGCTCGACCTCAACCGCAACAGGCACAGATACGCAGTATTTT. The chain links TRBV18 to TRBJ2-3; no definite D call. CDR1 KGHSH and CDR2 LQKENI come from the germline V gene. The CDR3 is 16 residues long. Trimming cost V 6 bases and J 1 base, with 17 bases left between them.

This chain uses TRBV6-5 with TRBJ2-5; the match to TRBD2 covers 7 bases. Germline CDR1 is MNHEY and CDR2 is SVGAGI. The CDR3 length is 15 residues. J lost 2 bases, V lost 0 bases, and 3 bases had no gene match. DNA of the CDR3: TGTGCCAGCAGTTACTCGGGGGGGTTTCAAGAGACCCAGTACTTC. Encoded protein: CASSYSGGFQETQYF.